This TCR beta chain was captured by sequencing in a study of vaccination and CD4 T cells after COVID-19. Study background: Convalescent donors: six male, four female; seven Caucasian, two Asian, one multiracial, two Hispanic. Overlapping spike peptides of SARS-CoV-2, HCoV-NL63, HCoV-OC43 and HCoV-229E were used, and cells were stimulated with them.

Only a few counts were recorded for this clonotype. The antigen remains unidentified. Per germline, CDR1 SGHTA and CDR2 FQGNSA. Trimming cost V 2 bases and J 1 base, with 7 bases left between them. The CDR3 is 14 amino acids. Findings of the study overall: Convalescent patients had 304 of 307 vaccine-specific clones showing spike mono-reactivity.

Sequence data for DNA of cultured CD4+ T cells were generated by the Oncomine TCR Beta short-read assay. From the PCR reads, TCRdb called clonotypes with MiXCR, one entry per CDR3 protein. Altogether 9,000 to 13,000 distinct CDR3 sequences are present, roughly 24% being singletons, with the ten largest covering 24%. Treatment meaning: approximately nine-day PBMC culture with coronavirus spike peptide pools or control peptides (ViraFEST assay). Isolation of CD4+ T cells by negative selection took place after roughly eleven days of culture. The chain is built from TRBV7-2 and TRBJ2-3; maybe TRBD2 (5 bases). This sequence was found in a human donor who had recovered from COVID-19. The sequencing used CD4+ T cells from blood, cultured in vitro, collected after SARS-CoV-2 vaccination. CDR3 sequence (DNA): TGTGCCAGCAGCTTAAGTAGCGGCACAGATACGCAGTATTTT. This sequence encodes CASSLSSGTDTQYF.